The 30 T cell receptor beta chains listed next were all sequenced from one sample in a study of T-cell memory formation after mild COVID-19. A single record per CDR3 protein comes from TCRdb applying MiXCR to the 5' RACE reads. The table includes about 430,000 distinct CDR3 sequences, roughly 18% detected once. Sequenced sample: PBMCs or a T cell subset sorted from them (not recorded which). The receptors here all came from a man younger than 35 who had mild COVID-19 (a few samples of this study predate the infection). Cell type and time point are not known.

The J gene is TRBJ1-5, the V gene TRBV6-1; 10 bases fit TRBD1. Germline CDR1 and CDR2: MNHNS and SASEGT. V shed 6 bases and J 4 bases; nucleotides not matched to a gene: 6. The CDR3 totals 15 residues. Written as DNA, the CDR3 is TGTGCCAGCAGCTCCGGGACAGGGGTGAATCAGCCCCAGCATTTT. Translation: CASSSGTGVNQPQHF.

The rearrangement uses TRBV7-2 and TRBJ1-5; the D is unclear. V lost 5 bases and J lost 6, with 8 bases in between. There are 12 residues in the CDR3. The V gene's germline CDR1 is SGHTA and CDR2 FQGNSA. The CDR3 DNA reads as TGTGCCAGCAGCCTTCCTAGTCAGCCCCAGCATTTT. Protein: CASSLPSQPQHF. Using reference TRBV7-2 and TRBJ1-5 for the parts outside the CDR3, the full variable domain is GAGVSQSPSNKVTEKGKDVELRCDPISGHTALYWYRQSLGQGLEFLIYFQGNSAPDKSGLPSDRFSAERTGGSVSTLTIQRTQQEDSAVYLCASSLPSQPQHFGDGTRLSIL.

This clonotype showed up many times. The chain couples TRBV6-4 to TRBJ2-1; 8 nucleotides match TRBD2. CDR3 length: 15 residues. V shed 3 bases and J 3 bases; nucleotides not matched to a gene: 4. CDR1 is MRHNA and CDR2 is SNTAGT in the germline V gene. CDR3 sequence (DNA): TGTGCCAGCAGTGAAAACGGGGGGGTCTACAATGAGCAGTTCTTC. Protein: CASSENGGVYNEQFF.

This clonotype was seen a few times. J is TRBJ1-2 and V is TRBV7-2; 8 bases fit TRBD1. The CDR3 runs to 13 residues. Germline V gene data show CDR1 as SGHTA and CDR2 as FQGNSA. V was pared by 5 bases and J by 4 bases, with 3 bases of the junction left unmatched. CDR3 in amino acids: CASSPTGVYGYTF. CDR3 sequence (DNA): TGTGCCAGCAGCCCGACAGGGGTCTATGGCTACACCTTC.

The table lists this clonotype with a few counts. This rearrangement joins TRBV5-5 to TRBJ1-4; 8 bases match TRBD1. Germline V gives CDR1 SGHKS, CDR2 YYEKEE (reference sequence). V lost 4 bases, J lost 8 bases, and 7 bases stayed unmatched. The CDR3 totals 14 residues. The chain's CDR3 is CASSPPGQEEKLFF. DNA for the CDR3: TGTGCCAGCAGCCCCCCGGGACAGGAAGAAAAACTGTTTTTT. Full variable domain (remainder filled in from reference TRBV5-5 and TRBJ1-4): DAGVTQSPTHLIKTRGQQVTLRCSPISGHKSVSWYQQVLGQGPQFIFQYYEKEERGRGNFPDRFSARQFPNYSSELNVNALLLGDSALYLCASSPPGQEEKLFFGSGTQLSVL.

The table lists this clonotype with a few counts. The J gene is TRBJ2-7, the V gene TRBV6-2 or TRBV6-3; unclear D gene. The CDR3 has 14 residues. CDR1 MNHEY and CDR2 SVGEGT come from the germline V gene. V was cut by 1 base and J by 5 bases, with 12 bases left in between. The CDR3 sequence: CASSYWGPGDEQYF. CDR3 in DNA: TGTGCCAGCAGTTACTGGGGTCCAGGAGACGAGCAGTACTTC.

The gene calls are TRBV20-1 and TRBJ2-2; 13 nucleotides align to TRBD2. The ends lost 0 bases at V and 3 bases at J; junction bases unmatched: 4. CDR1 and CDR2 (germline): DFQATT, SNEGSKA (reference sequence). The CDR3 consists of 17 residues. The CDR3, as DNA: TGCAGTGCTAGAGATAAGGGGACTAGCGGGGACACCGGGGAGCTGTTTTTT. Amino acid sequence: CSARDKGTSGDTGELFF.

This clonotype was counted only a few times. The chain uses TRBV20-1 and TRBJ2-3; the match to TRBD2 covers 12 bases. CDR3 length: 17 residues. Per germline, CDR1 DFQATT and CDR2 SNEGSKA (reference sequence). Trimming removed 1 base from V and 2 bases from J; junction bases left unmatched: 7. The CDR3 protein is CSARVLAGGALTDTQYF. CDR3 coding DNA: TGCAGTGCTAGAGTACTAGCGGGGGGAGCCCTCACAGATACGCAGTATTTT.

The rearrangement links TRBV6-2 or TRBV6-3 to TRBJ2-7; no reliable D call. The CDR3 has 16 residues. Per the germline V gene, CDR1 is MNHEY and CDR2 is SVGEGT. V was pared by 0 bases and J by 3 bases, with 15 bases between. This CDR3 reads CASSYSTKGLYYEQYF. CDR3 DNA: TGTGCCAGCAGTTACTCTACCAAGGGATTATACTACGAGCAGTACTTC.

The chain employs TRBV11-2 and TRBJ2-7; 9 bases match TRBD1. The V segment lost 5 bases and the J segment 6 bases; nucleotides outside the gene matches: 14. The CDR3 is 16 residues long. In germline, CDR1 is SGHAT, CDR2 FQNNGV. CDR3 in DNA: TGTGCCAGCAGCCTCGCTCCGGGACAGGGTCTTGGCGAGCAGTACTTC. It yields the protein CASSLAPGQGLGEQYF.

This clonotype was observed a handful of times. V and J are TRBV5-5 and TRBJ1-2, with a weak D call TRBD1 (6 bases). V was clipped by 2 bases and J by 6 bases, with 11 bases between them. This CDR3 has 13 residues. Germline assignment: CDR1 SGHKS and CDR2 YYEKEE (reference sequence). In nucleotides, the CDR3 is TGTGCCAGCAGCTTCGACAGGCCAAATGGCTACACCTTC. Protein: CASSFDRPNGYTF.

The CDR3 nucleotides are TGTGCCAGCAGTTTTGGGACAGGAGTTACAAACTATGGCTACACCTTC. Protein product: CASSFGTGVTNYGYTF. V gene TRBV7-2 combines with J gene TRBJ1-2; 8 bases match TRBD1. V was clipped by 6 bases and J by 2 bases; unmatched bases: 11. Germline V gives CDR1 SGHTA, CDR2 FQGNSA. This CDR3 region has 16 residues.

The chain has TRBV11-2 and TRBJ1-6, with D possibly TRBD1 on 5 matching bases. Trimming pared 5 bases from V and 10 bases from J, leaving 12 bases between. This CDR3 comprises 13 residues. The germline V gene encodes CDR1 SGHAT and CDR2 FQNNGV. In DNA form, the CDR3 reads TGTGCCAGCAGCAGCAGGGAAGGCTCACCCCTCCACTTT. This codes for CASSSREGSPLHF.

This clonotype came up a few times. The J gene is TRBJ2-1, the V gene TRBV12-2; whether TRBD1, the table's D call, matches the DNA was not checked. TRBV12-2 has pseudogene status. The CDR3 is 13 amino acids. This CDR3 is CASRLNPRWEQFF. In DNA, the CDR3 is TGTGCAAGTCGCCTGAATCCCCGGTGGGAGCAGTTCTTC.

The table lists this clonotype with a few counts. This chain joins TRBV7-9 and TRBJ2-2, with TRBD1 as a possible D gene (5 bases). V lost 2 bases and J 5 bases, leaving 12 bases between the germline ends. Germline CDR1 is SEHNR and CDR2 is FQNEAQ (reference sequence). The CDR3 runs to 15 residues. CDR3 coding DNA: TGTGCCAGCAGCTTACAGGGTCTCAGGACCGGGGAGCTGTTTTTT. This translates into CASSLQGLRTGELFF.

This clonotype was counted only a few times. The chain uses TRBV12-3 or TRBV12-4 and TRBJ1-1; weak D call: TRBD1 (5 bases). The CDR3 runs 13 residues. Trimming pared 6 bases from V and 4 bases from J, leaving 12 bases between. The CDR3 loop is CASSNQQGTEAFF. The CDR3 DNA follows: TGTGCCAGCAGCAACCAGCAGGGCACTGAAGCTTTCTTT.

This clonotype was picked up many times. CDR3 sequence: CSARQGANIQYF. CDR3 in DNA: TGCAGTGCACGACAGGGGGCCAACATTCAGTACTTC. The J gene is TRBJ2-4, the V gene TRBV20-1; TRBD1 agrees at 10 bases. CDR1 DFQATT and CDR2 SNEGSKA come from the germline V gene (reference sequence). V was clipped by 6 bases and J by 7 bases; unmatched bases: 3. The CDR3 spans 12 residues.

In its sample, this clonotype was seen a few times. V usage is TRBV18 and J usage is TRBJ2-2, with D tentatively TRBD2 (5 bases). The germline gives CDR1 KGHSH, CDR2 LQKENI. Trimming cost V 2 bases and J 6 bases, with 7 bases left between them. This CDR3 region has 13 residues. The CDR3 reads CASSPEGSGELFF. In DNA, the CDR3 is TGTGCCAGCTCACCAGAGGGATCCGGGGAGCTGTTTTTT.

This clonotype was seen a few times. V is TRBV6-2 or TRBV6-3 and J is TRBJ2-7; D call uncertain. The V gene's germline CDR1 is MNHEY and CDR2 SVGEGT. The CDR3 has 14 residues. Trimming pared 7 bases from V and 2 bases from J, leaving 15 bases between. Here the CDR3 DNA reads TGTGCCAGCAACGATATACTTTCTCCCTACGAGCAGTACGTC. It yields the protein CASNDILSPYEQYV.

This clonotype was counted a few times. The chain carries TRBV20-1 and TRBJ2-1; D is uncertain. The length of the CDR3 is 13 residues. V lost 6 bases to trimming and J lost 4 bases, with 13 bases between them. Germline values: CDR1 DFQATT, CDR2 SNEGSKA (reference sequence). The CDR3 DNA reads as TGCAGTGCGCCAGAGACTGGATACAATGAGCAGTTCTTC. Translating gives CSAPETGYNEQFF.

The chain links TRBV4-2 to TRBJ1-5, with D hard to call. This CDR3 has 17 amino acids. CDR1 LGHNA and CDR2 YNFKEQ come from the germline V gene. V was trimmed by 0 bases and J by 5 bases, leaving 17 bases between them. The CDR3 loop is CASSQDGWRREDQPQHF. The DNA for the CDR3 is TGTGCCAGCAGCCAAGATGGGTGGAGGAGGGAAGATCAGCCCCAGCATTTT.

The rearrangement uses TRBV29-1 and TRBJ1-2; a weak D match, TRBD1 (6 bases). Trimming left V 4 bases short and J 7 bases short, with 13 bases between. The CDR3 spans 12 residues. Germline values: CDR1 SQVTM, CDR2 ANQGSEA. The CDR3 DNA reads TGCAGCGTTGTTTCAGGGGAAATTGGCTACACCTTC. Protein: CSVVSGEIGYTF.

This rearrangement joins TRBV7-8 to TRBJ1-5; D not resolved. This CDR3 spans 14 amino acids. V was trimmed by 7 bases and J by 4 bases, leaving 14 bases between them. Per the germline V gene, CDR1 is SGHVS and CDR2 is FQNEAQ. The CDR3 DNA reads TGTGCCAGCACCCCACTCACGCCAAATCAGCCCCAGCATTTT. This translates into CASTPLTPNQPQHF.

The chain is built from TRBV4-1 and TRBJ1-4, with 9 bases that match TRBD1. This CDR3 has 18 amino acids. V gave up 4 bases and J gave up 4 bases; unmatched junction bases: 13. Germline V lookup: CDR1 MGHRA, CDR2 YSYEKL. CDR3 sequence: CASSPRGWTGASNEKLFF. In DNA, the CDR3 is TGCGCCAGCAGCCCGAGGGGCTGGACAGGGGCCAGTAATGAAAAACTGTTTTTT.

This clonotype was seen only a few times. The chain links TRBV20-1 to TRBJ1-1; no definite D call. CDR1 is DFQATT, CDR2 SNEGSKA, per germline (reference sequence). The CDR3 consists of 14 residues. Trimming cost V 2 bases and J 1 base, with 11 bases left between them. CDR3 protein: CSARRRGGNTEAFF. In DNA, the CDR3 is TGCAGTGCTAGACGACGGGGAGGGAACACTGAAGCTTTCTTT.

At least ten counts were recorded for this clonotype. This chain connects TRBV4-2 to TRBJ2-1; D might be TRBD2 (6 bases). The CDR3 covers 15 residues. Germline V gene sequence: CDR1 LGHNA, CDR2 YNFKEQ. V gave up 0 bases and J gave up 3 bases, with 9 bases separating them. The CDR3 coding sequence is TGTGCCAGCAGCCAAGAGGAGGGACTCTACAATGAGCAGTTCTTC. It translates to CASSQEEGLYNEQFF.

Details on this clonotype: A much larger clone differs from this one at a single base, so this may be a read error. V is TRBV7-2 and J is TRBJ2-2; D unclear. Per germline, CDR1 SGHTA and CDR2 FQGNSA. V dropped 5 bases and J dropped 7 bases, with 17 bases sitting between them. The CDR3 contains 15 residues. The CDR3 nucleotides are TGTGCCAGCAGCGTTCCGGTGGGGTGGTACGGGGAGCTGTTTTTT. Protein sequence: CASSVPVGWYGELFF. The variable domain in full, with the rest retrieved from reference TRBV7-2 and TRBJ2-2, is GAGVSQSPSNKVTEKGKDVELRCDPISGHTALYWYRQSLGQGLEFLIYFQGNSAPDKSGLPSDRFSAERTGGSVSTLTIQRTQQEDSAVYLCASSVPVGWYGELFFGEGSRLTVL.

This chain connects TRBV5-4 to TRBJ1-1; D is undetermined. Trimming removed 6 bases at V and 3 bases at J, with 18 bases between. The CDR3 contains 15 residues. The germline V gene encodes CDR1 SGHNT and CDR2 YYREEE (reference sequence). The CDR3 region has the DNA TGTGCCAGCAAGGCAACTTCCAGCCGGGACACTGAAGCTTTCTTT. It encodes CASKATSSRDTEAFF. Full variable domain (rest looked up from reference TRBV5-4 and TRBJ1-1): ETGVTQSPTHLIKTRGQQVTLRCSSQSGHNTVSWYQQALGQGPQFIFQYYREEENGRGNFPPRFSGLQFPNYSSELNVNALELDDSALYLCASKATSSRDTEAFFGQGTRLTVV.

This clonotype was recorded a few times. The chain uses TRBV28 and TRBJ2-5; 10 nucleotides align to TRBD2. There are 17 residues in the CDR3. From germline, CDR1 is MDHEN and CDR2 SYDVKM. The trim removed 3 bases at V and 1 base at J, leaving 8 bases unmatched. The CDR3 sequence is CASSFHTSGALQETQYF. Here the CDR3 DNA reads TGTGCCAGCAGTTTCCATACTAGCGGGGCTCTCCAAGAGACCCAGTACTTC.

The rearrangement uses TRBV7-9 and TRBJ1-3; D is undetermined. Trimming cost V 2 bases and J 2 bases, with 10 bases left between them. The length of the CDR3 is 15 residues. Looked up from germline, CDR1 is SEHNR and CDR2 is FQNEAQ (reference sequence). CDR3 protein: CASSLLSTAGNTIYF. In DNA form, the CDR3 reads TGTGCCAGCAGCTTACTTTCCACTGCTGGAAACACCATATATTTT.